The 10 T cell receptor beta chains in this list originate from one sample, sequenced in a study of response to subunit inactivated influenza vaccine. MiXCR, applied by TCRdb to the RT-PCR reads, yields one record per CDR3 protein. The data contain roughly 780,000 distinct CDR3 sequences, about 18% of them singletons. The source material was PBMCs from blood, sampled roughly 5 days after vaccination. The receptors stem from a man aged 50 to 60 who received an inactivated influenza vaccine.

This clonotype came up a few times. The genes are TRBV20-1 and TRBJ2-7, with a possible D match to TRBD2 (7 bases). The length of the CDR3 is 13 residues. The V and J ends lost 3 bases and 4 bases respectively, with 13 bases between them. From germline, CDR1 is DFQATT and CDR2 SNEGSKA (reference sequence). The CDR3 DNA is TGCAGTGCTAGGGGGGGGCATGGGTACGAGCAGTACTTC. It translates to CSARGGHGYEQYF.

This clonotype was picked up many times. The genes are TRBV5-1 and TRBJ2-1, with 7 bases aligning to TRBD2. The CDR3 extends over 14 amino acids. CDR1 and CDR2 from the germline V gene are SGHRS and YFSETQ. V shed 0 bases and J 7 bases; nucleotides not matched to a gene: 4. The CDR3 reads CASSLVGLSNEQFF. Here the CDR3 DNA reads TGCGCCAGCAGCTTGGTGGGACTATCGAATGAGCAGTTCTTC.

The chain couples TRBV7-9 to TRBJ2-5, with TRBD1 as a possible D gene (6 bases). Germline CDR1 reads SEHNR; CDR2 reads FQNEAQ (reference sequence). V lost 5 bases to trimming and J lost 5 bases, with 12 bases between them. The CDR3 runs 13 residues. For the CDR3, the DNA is TGTGCCAGCAGCCCAGGACAGTGGGAGACCCAGTACTTC. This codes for CASSPGQWETQYF.

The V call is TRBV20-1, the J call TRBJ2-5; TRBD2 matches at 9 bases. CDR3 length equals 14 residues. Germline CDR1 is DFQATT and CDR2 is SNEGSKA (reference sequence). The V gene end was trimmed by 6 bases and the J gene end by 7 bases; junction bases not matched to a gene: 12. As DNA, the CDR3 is TGCAGTGCCACGGGACTAGCCGGAAGAAGGACCCAGTACTTC. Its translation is CSATGLAGRRTQYF.

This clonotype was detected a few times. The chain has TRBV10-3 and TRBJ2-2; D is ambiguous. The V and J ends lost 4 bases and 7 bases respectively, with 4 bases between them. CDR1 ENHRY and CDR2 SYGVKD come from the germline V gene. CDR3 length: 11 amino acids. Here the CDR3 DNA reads TGTGCCATCAGTGGGCACGGGGAGCTGTTTTTT. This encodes CAISGHGELFF.

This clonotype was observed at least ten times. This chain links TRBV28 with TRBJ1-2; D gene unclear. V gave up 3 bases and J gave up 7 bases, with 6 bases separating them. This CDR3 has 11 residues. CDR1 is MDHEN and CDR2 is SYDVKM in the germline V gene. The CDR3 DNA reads TGTGCCAGCAGTTTGGGGTTTGGCTACACCTTC. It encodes CASSLGFGYTF.

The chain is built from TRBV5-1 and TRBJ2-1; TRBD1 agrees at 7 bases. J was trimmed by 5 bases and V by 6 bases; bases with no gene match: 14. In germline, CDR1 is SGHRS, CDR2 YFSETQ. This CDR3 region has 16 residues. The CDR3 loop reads CASTDLRQGSHNEQFF. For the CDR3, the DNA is TGCGCCAGCACCGATTTAAGACAGGGATCCCACAATGAGCAGTTCTTC. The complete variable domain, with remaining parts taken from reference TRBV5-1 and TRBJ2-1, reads KAGVTQTPRYLIKTRGQQVTLSCSPISGHRSVSWYQQTPGQGLQFLFEYFSETQRNKGNFPGRFSGRQFSNSRSEMNVSTLELGDSALYLCASTDLRQGSHNEQFFGPGTRLTVL.

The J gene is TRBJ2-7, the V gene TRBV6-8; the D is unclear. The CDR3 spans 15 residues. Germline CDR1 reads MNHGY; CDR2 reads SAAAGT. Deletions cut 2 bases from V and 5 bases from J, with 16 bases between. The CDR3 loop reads CASSYGGPVDDEQYF. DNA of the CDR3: TGTGCCAGCAGTTACGGCGGTCCCGTCGACGACGAGCAGTACTTC.

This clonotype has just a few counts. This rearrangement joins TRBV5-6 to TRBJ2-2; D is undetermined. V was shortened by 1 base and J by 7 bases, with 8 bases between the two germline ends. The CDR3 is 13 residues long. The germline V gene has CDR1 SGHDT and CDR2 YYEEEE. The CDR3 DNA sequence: TGTGCCAGCAGCTTGTCTGGCCACGGGGAGCTGTTTTTT. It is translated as CASSLSGHGELFF.

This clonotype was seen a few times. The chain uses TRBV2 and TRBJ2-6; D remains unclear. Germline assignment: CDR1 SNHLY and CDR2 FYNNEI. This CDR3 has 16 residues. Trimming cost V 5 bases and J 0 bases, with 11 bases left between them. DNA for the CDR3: TGTGCCAGCAGTTTTACCCCTCCCTCTGGGGCCAACGTCCTGACTTTC. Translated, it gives CASSFTPPSGANVLTF.